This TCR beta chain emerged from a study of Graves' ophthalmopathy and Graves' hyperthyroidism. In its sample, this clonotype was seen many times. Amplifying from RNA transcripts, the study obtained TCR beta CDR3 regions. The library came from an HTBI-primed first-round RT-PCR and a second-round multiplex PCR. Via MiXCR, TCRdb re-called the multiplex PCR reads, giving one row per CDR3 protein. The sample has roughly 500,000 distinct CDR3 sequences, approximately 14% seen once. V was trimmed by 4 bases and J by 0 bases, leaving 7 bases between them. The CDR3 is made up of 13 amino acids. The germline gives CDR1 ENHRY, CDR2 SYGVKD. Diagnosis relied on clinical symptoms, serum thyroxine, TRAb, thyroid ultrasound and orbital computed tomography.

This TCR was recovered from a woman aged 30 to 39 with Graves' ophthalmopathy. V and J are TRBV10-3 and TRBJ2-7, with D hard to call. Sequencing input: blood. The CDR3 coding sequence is TGTGCCATCAGTGTCGGCCTCTCCTACGAGCAGTACTTC. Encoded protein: CAISVGLSYEQYF.